The text below deals with one TCR beta chain. These data come from a study of blood T cell repertoires in COVID-19. On the study more broadly: The United States, Italy and Spain were the sources of the acute and convalescent COVID-19 samples. The cDNA or gDNA used as material had been derived from T cells, B-cell-depleted T cells, or PBMCs.

Source study methods: From reference gene primer amplification, estimates of nucleated cell counts were derived. Here immunoSEQ multiplex PCR was the method, and the copy in TCRdb shows in-frame clones only, minus some. That table gives V, J and clone size, and the DNA gave D and trimming. The sample shows 430,000 or so clones, 70% to 90% of them seen only once. Patients of the Seattle cohort, enrolled during active infection, were followed longitudinally. The CDR3 sequence is 19 residues long. The ends lost 5 bases at V and 6 bases at J; junction bases unmatched: 18. CDR1 MNHEY and CDR2 SMNVEV come from the germline V gene (reference sequence).

The V gene is TRBV27, the J gene TRBJ2-1; 11 bases agree with TRBD2. Sequenced: peripheral blood. The sequence came from a man younger than 35 with COVID-19, enrolled during active disease. The CDR3 reads CASSAGTSGPTGMSNEQFF. In DNA, the CDR3 is TGTGCCAGCAGTGCCGGGACTAGCGGTCCCACCGGTATGTCCAATGAGCAGTTCTTC.